The 24 T cell receptor beta chains in this list originate from one sample, sequenced in a study of T cell responses to AZD1222 COVID-19 vaccine. Method: immunoSEQ multiplex PCR; TCRdb's copy keeps in-frame clones and lacks some. The sample holds 70,000 or so clones, roughly 83% seen once. The sample here was peripheral blood, taken 28 days after the second AZD1222 dose. These receptor sequences come from an adult who received the AZD1222 COVID-19 vaccine.

The V call is TRBV29-1, the J call TRBJ2-7, with D perhaps matching TRBD2 (6 bases). The CDR3 consists of 13 residues. CDR1 SQVTM and CDR2 ANQGSEA come from the germline V gene. V dropped 4 bases and J dropped 4 bases, with 14 bases sitting between them. The CDR3 spells CSVARFGTYEQYF. CDR3 bases: TGCAGCGTTGCTCGGTTTGGGACTTACGAGCAGTACTTC.

The chain links TRBV7-9 to TRBJ2-7; D is unclear. The germline V gene has CDR1 SEHNR and CDR2 FQNEAQ (reference sequence). With 5 bases removed from V and 9 bases from J, the gap between germline ends came to 20 bases. CDR3 length: 14 amino acids. The CDR3 DNA reads TGTGCCAGCAGCCCCCTCGGGCCCCACCAGAGGCAGTACTTC. It yields the protein CASSPLGPHQRQYF. The full variable domain, with the rest looked up from reference TRBV7-9 and TRBJ2-7, is DTGVSQNPRHKITKRGQNVTFRCDPISEHNRLYWYRQTLGQGPEFLTYFQNEAQLEKSRLLSDRFSAERPKGSFSTLEIQRTEQGDSAMYLCASSPLGPHQRQYFGPGTRLTVT.

This clone was counted only a few times. Distinct nucleotide sequences in the sample also encode this CDR3. The V gene is TRBV7-9, the J gene TRBJ2-4; 10 bases fit TRBD2. Trimming took 1 base from V and 1 from J; bases not matched to a gene: 1. The CDR3 is made up of 16 amino acids. Germline V CDR1 and CDR2: SEHNR, FQNEAQ (reference sequence). CDR3 nucleotides: TGTGCCAGCAGCTTAGTTAGCGGGGGGGCCAAAAACATTCAGTACTTC. It is translated as CASSLVSGGAKNIQYF.

Comment on this clone: This CDR3 is also generated by other DNA sequences in the sample. This CDR3 reads CASKTDQETQYF. CDR3 sequence (DNA): TGTGCCAGTAAAACAGATCAAGAGACCCAGTACTTC. V is TRBV19 and J is TRBJ2-5; D gene unclear. Trimming removed 7 bases from V and 2 bases from J, with 8 bases in between. CDR1 and CDR2 (germline): LNHDA, SQIVND (reference sequence). This CDR3 has 12 amino acids.

The chain carries TRBV19 and TRBJ1-2; D gene unclear. Trimming removed 0 bases from V and 2 bases from J, with 7 bases in between. From germline, CDR1 is LNHDA and CDR2 SQIVND (reference sequence). This CDR3 spans 14 amino acids. CDR3 loop: CASSIEGSNYGYTF. CDR3 bases: TGTGCCAGTAGTATAGAGGGCAGCAACTATGGCTACACCTTC.

The chain uses TRBV4-1 and TRBJ2-7, with 12 nucleotides matching TRBD1. V dropped 0 bases and J dropped 6; count of bases not matched to a gene: 6. The CDR3 totals 16 residues. The V gene's germline CDR1 is MGHRA and CDR2 YSYEKL. For the CDR3, the DNA is TGCGCCAGCAGCCAAGATCCCGGGACAGGGGGCCTCGAGCAGTACTTC. Its protein is CASSQDPGTGGLEQYF.

The rearrangement links TRBV6-1 to TRBJ2-2; D not resolved. The CDR3 consists of 12 residues. The V gene lost 0 bases and the J gene lost 10 bases, with 6 bases spanning the gap. The germline CDR1 and CDR2 sequences are MNHNS and SASEGT. CDR3 sequence: CASSEAGPELFF. CDR3 DNA sequence: TGTGCCAGCAGTGAAGCAGGACCGGAGCTGTTTTTT.

This chain joins TRBV6-2 or TRBV6-3 and TRBJ2-1; 9 nucleotides align to TRBD2. In germline, CDR1 is MNHEY, CDR2 SVGEGT. V dropped 0 bases and J dropped 10; count of bases not matched to a gene: 13. The CDR3 spans 17 residues. CDR3 residues: CASSYSSWAGGPREQFF. Here the CDR3 DNA reads TGTGCCAGCAGTTACTCCAGCTGGGCGGGAGGGCCGCGGGAGCAGTTCTTC.

The chain links TRBV7-8 to TRBJ1-6, with TRBD1 matching 11 bases. Germline CDR1 SGHVS, CDR2 FQNEAQ. The V segment lost 5 bases and the J segment 6 bases; nucleotides outside the gene matches: 9. The CDR3 has 17 residues. CDR3 sequence reads: CASSPGGTGGFNSPLHF. CDR3 nucleotides: TGTGCCAGCAGCCCGGGGGGGACAGGGGGATTTAATTCACCCCTCCACTTT. Drawing the rest from reference TRBV7-8 and TRBJ1-6, the complete variable domain is GAGVSQSPRYKVAKRGQDVALRCDPISGHVSLFWYQQALGQGPEFLTYFQNEAQLDKSGLPSDRFFAERPEGSVSTLKIQRTQQEDSAVYLCASSPGGTGGFNSPLHFGNGTRLTVT.

The rearrangement uses TRBV29-1 and TRBJ2-7, with D unclear. The CDR3 consists of 12 residues. CDR1 is SQVTM and CDR2 is ANQGSEA in the germline V gene. The V and J ends lost 2 bases and 6 bases respectively, with 11 bases between them. The CDR3 loop reads CSVEPQPLEQYF. CDR3 DNA sequence: TGCAGCGTTGAACCACAGCCACTCGAGCAGTACTTC.

This clone was counted a single time. This chain joins TRBV7-9 and TRBJ1-1; D uncertain. Trimming cost V 4 bases and J 1 base, with 13 bases left between them. CDR1 and CDR2 (germline): SEHNR, FQNEAQ (reference sequence). The CDR3 has 15 residues. DNA of the CDR3: TGTGCCAGCAGCTCCGGGGAACACAAGAACACTGAAGCTTTCTTT. It translates to CASSSGEHKNTEAFF. Supplemented by reference TRBV7-9 and TRBJ1-1, the full variable domain reads DTGVSQNPRHKITKRGQNVTFRCDPISEHNRLYWYRQTLGQGPEFLTYFQNEAQLEKSRLLSDRFSAERPKGSFSTLEIQRTEQGDSAMYLCASSSGEHKNTEAFFGQGTRLTVV.

V gene TRBV2 combines with J gene TRBJ2-7; 9 bases line up with TRBD2. This CDR3 comprises 15 residues. The junction had 4 bases not matched to a gene; V was cut back by 4 bases and J by 0 bases. Germline lookup yields CDR1 SNHLY and CDR2 FYNNEI. For the CDR3, the DNA is TGTGCCAGCAGTGCCCAGCGGGAGGTCTCCTACGAGCAGTACTTC. This encodes CASSAQREVSYEQYF.

This chain uses TRBV25-1 with TRBJ2-7; D unclear. Trimming left V 6 bases short and J 2 bases short, with 11 bases between. CDR3 length equals 13 residues. Germline V CDR1 and CDR2: MGHDK, SYGVNS. The CDR3 is CASSRIATYEQYF. In nucleotides, the CDR3 is TGTGCCAGCAGCAGGATCGCGACCTACGAGCAGTACTTC.

This clone was recorded once. J is TRBJ2-7 and V is TRBV20-1; the D call may be TRBD1 or TRBD2 (6 bases each). Germline CDR1 is DFQATT and CDR2 is SNEGSKA (reference sequence). Trimming took off 3 bases at V and 3 bases at J, with 18 bases between the two ends. This CDR3 is 15 amino acids long. The CDR3 DNA is TGCAGTGCTAGTCCGGAAGGGGGGTTTAACTACGAGCAGTACTTC. Protein: CSASPEGGFNYEQYF.

V and J are TRBV2 and TRBJ1-5; D is undetermined. Germline CDR1 and CDR2: SNHLY and FYNNEI. The CDR3 length is 14 residues. V gave up 3 bases and J gave up 5 bases, with 11 bases separating them. The CDR3 nucleotides are TGTGCCAGCAGTGACCCGGGAACTTATCAGCCCCAGCATTTT. It yields the protein CASSDPGTYQPQHF. Full variable domain (missing parts from reference TRBV2 and TRBJ1-5): EPEVTQTPSHQVTQMGQEVILRCVPISNHLYFYWYRQILGQKVEFLVSFYNNEISEKSEIFDDQFSVERPDGSNFTLKIRSTKLEDSAMYFCASSDPGTYQPQHFGDGTRLSIL.

The chain joins TRBV27 to TRBJ1-2; weak D call: TRBD1 (6 bases). Germline V gene data show CDR1 as MNHEY and CDR2 as SMNVEV (reference sequence). V lost 3 bases and J 6 bases, leaving 11 bases between the germline ends. The CDR3 consists of 13 residues. In nucleotides, the CDR3 is TGTGCCAGCAGTTTGAACAGGGTACATGGCTACACCTTC. This gives the protein CASSLNRVHGYTF.

V is TRBV5-1 and J is TRBJ2-5; D gene unclear. The CDR3 runs 15 residues. The V gene lost 0 bases and the J gene lost 2 bases, with 11 bases spanning the gap. The germline CDR1 and CDR2 sequences are SGHRS and YFSETQ. CDR3 nucleotides: TGCGCCAGCAGCTTGGGGACGGCTGCACAAGAGACCCAGTACTTC. Translating gives CASSLGTAAQETQYF.

This clone has just one count. The V and J genes are TRBV5-1 and TRBJ2-7; 12 bases agree with TRBD1. V shed 4 bases and J 5 bases; nucleotides not matched to a gene: 4. CDR1 is SGHRS, CDR2 YFSETQ, per germline. The CDR3 runs 14 residues. The chain's CDR3 is CASSGGQGAHEQYF. The CDR3 region has the DNA TGCGCCAGCAGCGGGGGACAGGGGGCCCACGAGCAGTACTTC.

The CDR3 sequence: CATLTGTSTDTQYF. The CDR3, as DNA: TGTGCCACCCTGACAGGGACCAGCACAGATACGCAGTATTTT. The J gene is TRBJ2-3, the V gene TRBV10-3; 7 bases line up with TRBD1. Germline CDR1 is ENHRY and CDR2 is SYGVKD. V was pared by 10 bases and J by 0 bases, with 7 bases of the junction left unmatched. CDR3 length: 14 amino acids.

The V and J genes are TRBV5-1 and TRBJ2-7; D may be TRBD1 (6 bases). Germline CDR1 SGHRS, CDR2 YFSETQ. This CDR3 spans 14 amino acids. The ends were cut back, 2 bases at V and 0 bases at J, with 9 bases in the middle. The CDR3 DNA reads as TGCGCCAGCAGCTTACAGGGTAACTCCTACGAGCAGTACTTC. This translates into CASSLQGNSYEQYF. The whole variable domain, filled in from reference TRBV5-1 and TRBJ2-7, reads KAGVTQTPRYLIKTRGQQVTLSCSPISGHRSVSWYQQTPGQGLQFLFEYFSETQRNKGNFPGRFSGRQFSNSRSEMNVSTLELGDSALYLCASSLQGNSYEQYFGPGTRLTVT.

The V and J genes are TRBV7-8 and TRBJ2-7; D is possibly TRBD1 (6 bases). CDR1 and CDR2 from the germline V gene are SGHVS and FQNEAQ. V was trimmed by 5 bases and J by 1 base, leaving 12 bases between them. The CDR3 consists of 14 residues. The CDR3 bases are TGTGCCAGCAGCCCCGTCCAGGGGTCCTACGAGCAGTACTTC. Translated, it gives CASSPVQGSYEQYF.

The chain employs TRBV9 and TRBJ2-5, with 8 positions matching TRBD2. With 7 bases clipped from V and 0 bases from J, the junction kept 8 bases outside the gene matches. The CDR3 contains 15 residues. In germline, CDR1 is SGDLS, CDR2 YYNGEE. DNA of the CDR3: TGTGCCAGCGCACCCGAGGGACTAGACCAAGAGACCCAGTACTTC. Its protein is CASAPEGLDQETQYF.

This chain connects TRBV6-6 to TRBJ2-3; D may be TRBD1 (6 bases). V gave up 6 bases and J gave up 6 bases, with 10 bases separating them. The CDR3 contains 12 residues. Germline CDR1 reads MNHNY; CDR2 reads SVGAGI (reference sequence). Here the CDR3 DNA reads TGTGCCAGCAGCCCAACAGGGGATACGCAGTATTTT. This codes for CASSPTGDTQYF.

The chain couples TRBV5-1 to TRBJ2-2, with 7 bases fitting TRBD2. CDR3 length: 17 residues. CDR1 and CDR2 from the germline V gene are SGHRS and YFSETQ. V trimming: 7 bases; J trimming: 0 bases; junction bases outside the gene matches: 12. CDR3 sequence reads: CASLGEGGPANTGELFF. The CDR3 DNA is TGCGCCAGCCTGGGAGAGGGAGGGCCGGCGAACACCGGGGAGCTGTTTTTT.